These 29 T cell receptor beta chains share one sample of origin, sequenced in a study of blood T cell repertoires in COVID-19. Method: immunoSEQ multiplex PCR; TCRdb's copy keeps in-frame clones and lacks some. The sample holds roughly 250,000 clones, roughly 87% seen once. Sequencing used PBMCs or T cells enriched from blood (not recorded which). Receptors were obtained from a woman aged 25-40 years with acute COVID-19.

The chain combines TRBV7-9 with TRBJ2-7; the D is unclear. CDR1 and CDR2 (germline): SEHNR, FQNEAQ (reference sequence). V was trimmed by 0 bases and J by 4 bases, leaving 10 bases between them. The CDR3 contains 14 residues. Written as DNA, the CDR3 is TGTGCCAGCAGCTTAGCGGGTGTCGGGTACGAGCAGTACTTC. This encodes CASSLAGVGYEQYF.

The chain links TRBV5-8 to TRBJ2-2, with D maybe TRBD1 (6 bases). Between the trimmed V and J ends, which lost 4 bases and 2 bases, there was a span of 9 bases. In germline, CDR1 is SGHTS, CDR2 YDEGEE. This CDR3 has 14 amino acids. The CDR3 region is CASSLQGNTGELFF. In DNA form, the CDR3 reads TGTGCCAGCAGCCTACAGGGAAACACCGGGGAGCTGTTTTTT.

The chain couples TRBV12-3 or TRBV12-4 to TRBJ2-2, with D unclear. This CDR3 spans 13 amino acids. V lost 6 bases and J lost 6, with 11 bases in between. The CDR3 DNA sequence: TGTGCCAGCAGCGCAAACTACCCCGGGGAGCTGTTTTTT. Residues: CASSANYPGELFF.

The chain has TRBV5-1 and TRBJ2-6; D is undetermined. Trimming cost V 3 bases and J 3 bases, with 13 bases left between them. The germline V gene has CDR1 SGHRS and CDR2 YFSETQ. This CDR3 comprises 16 residues. The CDR3 is CASSSSGSFGANVLTF. CDR3 sequence (DNA): TGCGCCAGCAGCTCCTCCGGGTCTTTTGGGGCCAACGTCCTGACTTTC.

V gene TRBV2 combines with J gene TRBJ2-7; 9 bases align to TRBD1. Trimming took 6 bases from V and 1 from J; bases not matched to a gene: 1. Germline V gene lookup returns CDR1 SNHLY and CDR2 FYNNEI. The CDR3 has 13 amino acids. CDR3 sequence: CASRQGASYEQYF. The CDR3 nucleotides are TGTGCCAGCAGACAGGGGGCTTCCTACGAGCAGTACTTC.

The chain is built from TRBV15 and TRBJ2-1; TRBD1 matches at 8 bases. Germline V lookup: CDR1 LNHNV, CDR2 YYDKDF (reference sequence). Trimming cost V 0 bases and J 14 bases; bases outside gene matches: 6. The length of the CDR3 is 13 residues. The CDR3 spells CATSRERTGSEFF. The CDR3 nucleotides read TGTGCCACCAGCAGAGAACGGACAGGGAGCGAGTTCTTC.

V gene TRBV28 combines with J gene TRBJ2-5; D may be TRBD2 (6 bases). Germline V gene lookup returns CDR1 MDHEN and CDR2 SYDVKM. The CDR3 totals 13 residues. Trimming cost V 9 bases and J 5 bases, with 16 bases left between them. The CDR3 protein is CASVGGAGETQYF. The CDR3 nucleotides read TGTGCCAGTGTCGGAGGGGCAGGGGAGACCCAGTACTTC. The full variable domain, its missing parts supplied by reference TRBV28 and TRBJ2-5, is DVKVTQSSRYLVKRTGEKVFLECVQDMDHENMFWYRQDPGLGLRLIYFSYDVKMKEKGDIPEGYSVSREKKERFSLILESASTNQTSMYLCASVGGAGETQYFGPGTRLLVL.

The rearrangement links TRBV18 to TRBJ2-2; 7 positions agree with TRBD1. CDR3 length equals 15 residues. The V gene end was trimmed by 3 bases and the J gene end by 1 base; junction bases not matched to a gene: 2. Germline CDR1 reads KGHSH; CDR2 reads LQKENI. CDR3 sequence reads: CASSPRTGNTGELFF. For the CDR3, the DNA is TGTGCCAGCTCACCCCGGACAGGGAACACCGGGGAGCTGTTTTTT. Supplemented by reference TRBV18 and TRBJ2-2, the full variable domain reads NAGVMQNPRHLVRRRGQEARLRCSPMKGHSHVYWYRQLPEEGLKFMVYLQKENIIDESGMPKERFSAEFPKEGPSILRIQQVVRGDSAAYFCASSPRTGNTGELFFGEGSRLTVL.

This chain links TRBV6-5 with TRBJ1-1, with D hard to call. Trimming removed 6 bases from V and 0 bases from J, with 8 bases in between. The CDR3 has 13 amino acids. Germline-derived CDR1 and CDR2 are MNHEY and SVGAGI. CDR3 sequence: CASRTDVNTEAFF. For the CDR3, the DNA is TGTGCCAGCAGAACAGACGTGAACACTGAAGCTTTCTTT.

This clone was seen a single time. The chain uses TRBV27 and TRBJ2-5; 10 bases are a match to TRBD2. The V and J ends lost 1 base and 2 bases, in that order; junction bases with no gene match: 7. CDR1 is MNHEY and CDR2 is SMNVEV in the germline V gene (reference sequence). This CDR3 spans 17 amino acids. DNA for the CDR3: TGTGCCAGCAGTTTATTGAGCGGGGGGGCCCTACAAGAGACCCAGTACTTC. This translates into CASSLLSGGALQETQYF.

Written as DNA, the CDR3 is TGCGCCAGCAGCTTGGTGACTCGGGACACGAGCTCCTACGAGCAGTACTTC. Translating it yields CASSLVTRDTSSYEQYF. The chain recombines TRBV5-1 with TRBJ2-7, with D possibly being TRBD1 (6 bases). The CDR3 is made up of 17 amino acids. V was pared by 0 bases and J by 0 bases, with 16 bases between. Germline CDR1 reads SGHRS; CDR2 reads YFSETQ.

V usage is TRBV10-1 and J usage is TRBJ2-3; 12 bases map to TRBD2. V dropped 3 bases and J dropped 2; count of bases not matched to a gene: 9. The germline V gene encodes CDR1 WNHNN and CDR2 SYGVQD (reference sequence). This CDR3 region has 18 residues. The CDR3 DNA follows: TGCGCCAGCAGTGACGGCGGACTAGCGGGACCACTCACAGATACGCAGTATTTT. Protein product: CASSDGGLAGPLTDTQYF.

J is TRBJ1-5 and V is TRBV12-3 or TRBV12-4; the D is unclear. The CDR3 sequence is 12 residues long. Trimming removed 5 bases at V and 6 bases at J, with 8 bases between. DNA of the CDR3: TGTGCCAGCAGTGCCAACATTCAGCCCCAGCATTTT. It codes for CASSANIQPQHF.

The chain couples TRBV9 to TRBJ2-5, with 9 bases identical to TRBD2. The CDR3 totals 15 residues. Germline CDR1 is SGDLS and CDR2 is YYNGEE. V shed 4 bases and J 2 bases; nucleotides not matched to a gene: 6. This CDR3 reads CASSLSGGAQETQYF. The CDR3 DNA reads TGTGCCAGCAGCCTTAGCGGGGGTGCGCAAGAGACCCAGTACTTC.

The chain couples TRBV19 to TRBJ1-4; D is perhaps TRBD1 (5 bases). CDR3 length: 14 amino acids. Looked up from germline, CDR1 is LNHDA and CDR2 is SQIVND (reference sequence). The germline V and J ends were trimmed by 10 bases and 8 bases, with 20 bases remaining between them. Written as DNA, the CDR3 is TGTGCCACAAGTGGGCTTGCGCAGGGAGAAAAACTGTTTTTT. The encoded protein is CATSGLAQGEKLFF.

V is TRBV19 and J is TRBJ1-3, with a tentative D call TRBD1 (5 bases). Germline values: CDR1 LNHDA, CDR2 SQIVND (reference sequence). The CDR3 covers 13 residues. The germline V and J ends were trimmed by 8 bases and 2 bases, with 10 bases remaining between them. The CDR3 loop is CASPGSTGNTIYF. Here the CDR3 DNA reads TGTGCCAGTCCAGGGTCAACTGGAAACACCATATATTTT.

This rearrangement joins TRBV6-5 to TRBJ1-5; D not resolved. The ends were cut back, 8 bases at V and 4 bases at J, with 15 bases in the middle. The CDR3 sequence is 14 residues long. Germline lookup yields CDR1 MNHEY and CDR2 SVGAGI. CDR3 nucleotides: TGTGCCAGCTCGCCGGCGGGCCCAAATCAGCCCCAGCATTTT. Protein product: CASSPAGPNQPQHF.

The chain couples TRBV4-3 to TRBJ1-3; 7 bases are shared with TRBD1. The CDR3 covers 16 residues. CDR1 LGHNA and CDR2 YSLEER come from the germline V gene. Trimming cost V 1 base and J 2 bases; bases outside gene matches: 5. The CDR3 nucleotides are TGCGCCAGCAGCCAAGGCGACAGGGCCACTGGAAACACCATATATTTT. It yields the protein CASSQGDRATGNTIYF.

The CDR3 DNA is TGTGCCAGTTCGTCAGGGGGCACAGATACGCAGTATTTT. Translation gives CASSSGGTDTQYF. The chain is built from TRBV19 and TRBJ2-3; a possible D gene is TRBD1 (6 bases). The CDR3 consists of 13 residues. CDR1 and CDR2 from the germline V gene are LNHDA and SQIVND (reference sequence). V was pared by 8 bases and J by 1 base, with 10 bases between.

This rearrangement joins TRBV9 to TRBJ2-2; perhaps TRBD1 as D (5 bases). From germline, CDR1 is SGDLS and CDR2 YYNGEE. The CDR3 spans 14 residues. V was trimmed by 0 bases and J by 7 bases, leaving 10 bases between them. The CDR3 loop is CASSVVQGYGELFF. DNA of the CDR3: TGTGCCAGCAGCGTAGTTCAGGGCTACGGGGAGCTGTTTTTT.

This chain uses TRBV5-1 with TRBJ2-7, with 11 positions matching TRBD2. CDR1 SGHRS and CDR2 YFSETQ come from the germline V gene. Trimming at V came to 3 bases and at J to 3 bases, leaving 14 bases not matched to a gene. This CDR3 is built from 18 residues. The CDR3 reads CASSSYTKVAGGIYEQYF. Here the CDR3 DNA reads TGCGCCAGCAGCTCCTACACTAAAGTAGCGGGAGGGATCTACGAGCAGTACTTC.

V usage is TRBV29-1 and J usage is TRBJ2-3; 7 bases match TRBD1. From germline, CDR1 is SQVTM and CDR2 ANQGSEA. The junction had 5 bases not matched to a gene; V was cut back by 3 bases and J by 5 bases. The CDR3 is 13 amino acids. CDR3 DNA sequence: TGCAGCGTTGAGGAAGGGGGCAGAGATACGCAGTATTTT. It codes for CSVEEGGRDTQYF.

The chain carries TRBV7-2 and TRBJ1-4; D uncertain. The CDR3 is 16 amino acids. Germline V gives CDR1 SGHTA, CDR2 FQGNSA. Trimming shortened V by 2 bases and J by 2 bases, and 12 bases separated the two germline ends. CDR3 loop: CASSLTSSATNEKLFF. The CDR3 coding sequence is TGTGCCAGCAGCTTAACTAGCAGTGCCACTAATGAAAAACTGTTTTTT.

V gene TRBV11-2 combines with J gene TRBJ2-1; D ambiguous. The CDR3 loop spans 14 amino acids. Germline-derived CDR1 and CDR2 are SGHAT and FQNNGV. Deletions cut 1 base from V and 6 bases from J, with 10 bases between. The CDR3 DNA reads as TGTGCCAGCAGCTTAGTAACCAGTATCAATGAGCAGTTCTTC. This gives the protein CASSLVTSINEQFF.

This rearrangement joins TRBV5-1 to TRBJ1-2; maybe TRBD1 (5 bases). CDR3 length equals 14 residues. Germline loops: CDR1 SGHRS, CDR2 YFSETQ. V shed 1 base and J shed 4 bases, with 11 bases lying between them. CDR3 coding DNA: TGCGCCAGCAGCTTGAGGGCGGGGCCCTATGGCTACACCTTC. As protein: CASSLRAGPYGYTF. The full variable domain, with the rest looked up from reference TRBV5-1 and TRBJ1-2, is KAGVTQTPRYLIKTRGQQVTLSCSPISGHRSVSWYQQTPGQGLQFLFEYFSETQRNKGNFPGRFSGRQFSNSRSEMNVSTLELGDSALYLCASSLRAGPYGYTFGSGTRLTVV.

J is TRBJ1-1 and V is TRBV18; TRBD1 matches at 7 bases. V gave up 4 bases and J gave up 6 bases; unmatched junction bases: 14. This CDR3 has 16 amino acids. Germline V gives CDR1 KGHSH, CDR2 LQKENI. The CDR3, as DNA: TGTGCCAGCTCACGGAATGAAAGGACAGGACCAGCTGAAGCTTTCTTT. Translated: CASSRNERTGPAEAFF.

J is TRBJ1-1 and V is TRBV28; D remains unclear. The germline gives CDR1 MDHEN, CDR2 SYDVKM. V gave up 5 bases and J gave up 1 base, with 8 bases separating them. CDR3 length: 13 amino acids. The CDR3 coding sequence is TGTGCCAGCAGTCCCTACGGGAACACTGAAGCTTTCTTT. Its protein product is CASSPYGNTEAFF. The variable domain in full, with the rest retrieved from reference TRBV28 and TRBJ1-1, is DVKVTQSSRYLVKRTGEKVFLECVQDMDHENMFWYRQDPGLGLRLIYFSYDVKMKEKGDIPEGYSVSREKKERFSLILESASTNQTSMYLCASSPYGNTEAFFGQGTRLTVV.

V gene TRBV18 combines with J gene TRBJ2-5, with no clear D. CDR1 KGHSH and CDR2 LQKENI come from the germline V gene. The CDR3 is 13 residues long. Trimming stripped 3 bases from V and 5 bases from J, with 10 bases between. The CDR3 region has the DNA TGTGCCAGCTCACCCTTTCCGGAGGAGACCCAGTACTTC. Its translation is CASSPFPEETQYF.

A word on this clone: Other DNA sequences of this sample code for an identical CDR3. The chain combines TRBV12-3 or TRBV12-4 with TRBJ1-1; 8 bases map to TRBD1. Trimming took 5 bases from V and 5 from J; bases not matched to a gene: 4. This CDR3 region has 13 residues. CDR3 region: CASSLQGGTEAFF. The CDR3 DNA follows: TGTGCCAGCAGTCTACAGGGGGGGACTGAAGCTTTCTTT.